Included here is one T cell receptor (beta chain) sequence, with context. This clone was counted only a few times. Which antigen it targets is not known. One base away there is no much larger clone; base qualities are not given. The record originates from a study of blood T cell repertoires in COVID-19 (TCRdb year 2020). Regarding the research as a whole: Collaborator samples came from the United States, Italy and Spain and covered acute and convalescent phases of COVID-19. Deeply sampled blood TCRbeta repertoires from subjects exposed to, actively infected with, or recovered from COVID-19 were included in the dataset. Where available, HLA class I and class II types were taken from metadata supplied by the sample provider and were not determined by assay-based typing. Sample metadata almost always included a de-identified subject ID, COVID-19 status, age in years and sex. The prospective study material was composed of cDNA or gDNA derived from T cells, B-cell-depleted T cells, or PBMCs. The repertoires were made available in a free public database intended to serve as a resource for research on the immune response to SARS-CoV-2. Samples came from the ongoing ImmuneRACE study (first 160 participants) plus 1,254 subjects from 6 global collaborators.

Collaborating institutions collected whole blood in K2EDTA tubes following their own protocols. For TCRbeta analysis, collaborators shipped samples as frozen whole blood, isolated PBMCs, or DNA extracted from either of those sample types. The immunoSEQ Assay, a bias-controlled multiplex PCR, was used to amplify TCRbeta CDR3 regions from genomic DNA. Under the source paper's analysis protocol: The number of nucleated cells in each sample was estimated by amplification of reference gene primers within the assay. Sequence reads were collapsed and filtered to measure the absolute abundance of every unique TCRbeta CDR3 rearrangement. Productive Simpson clonality was computed per sample as the square root of Simpson's diversity index over productive rearrangements. Sourced from immuneACCESS, this table was stored by TCRdb with only in-frame sequences that have V and J called. A share of the clones is absent; for the studies checked, an unresolved V gene accounts for under half, and the remainder has no known explanation. That table is the source of V, J and clone size, and D and trimming were worked out from the DNA. The sample includes a few hundred thousand clones, with about four fifths observed a single time. Of the sample, over 9.5% falls within the top ten clones.

What the research found in general, with its limitations: The amount of clinical and demographic metadata varied by source and participant and was provided uncurated.

V is reduced by 5 bases and J by 5 bases, leaving a spacing of 13 bases between them. The germline V gene (reference sequence) sets CDR1 to LGHDT and CDR2 to YNNKEL. The CDR3 sequence holds 13 residues, the cysteine and phenylalanine included. The read is trimmed to its CDR3 DNA, 39 bases read in frame from base 1. The sequence derives from a woman of 80 years or more with acute or convalescent COVID-19. Sequences were obtained from peripheral blood. The chain is encoded by TRBV3-1 (or the pseudogene TRBV3-2) joined to TRBJ2-7; the D gene cannot be named for sure. The bases are TGTGCCAGCAGCGCAGGATGGCCGAACGAGCAGTACTTC. Protein translation: CASSAGWPNEQYF.